This T cell receptor beta chain was identified during a study of blood T cells in healthy people across ages. The use of a sample-barcoded 5' primer and a J-beta primer mix characterized a second PCR of roughly 7 to 11 cycles. Unique molecular identifiers of 12 random nucleotides labeled each cDNA. MiXCR, applied by TCRdb to the 5' RACE reads, yields one record per CDR3 protein. The table lists under 2 million distinct CDR3 sequences, roughly 32% of them singletons, with around 10% in the top ten. Ten milliliters of peripheral blood were drawn from each donor. Every sample had a minimum of 6.5 million PBMCs isolated. The CDR3 has 12 amino acids. Trimming stripped 1 base from V and 13 bases from J, with 14 bases between. Germline V gene sequence: CDR1 DFQATT, CDR2 SNEGSKA (reference sequence).

The receptor was isolated from a woman between 25 and 40 years old in good health. This chain links TRBV20-1 with TRBJ2-4; possible D gene TRBD1, 5 bases. The sequenced sample was blood. In DNA form, the CDR3 reads TGCAGTGCTAGAGTTGGACACTTAGAGCAGTACTTC. This gives the protein CSARVGHLEQYF.